This T cell receptor (beta chain) was captured in a study of blood T cell repertoires in COVID-19. About the research overall: Samples representing acute and convalescent COVID-19 were sourced from the United States, Italy and Spain. Sources were T cells, B-cell-depleted T cells, or PBMCs; the material itself was cDNA or gDNA.

Per the study methods: Reference gene primers were amplified, and this amplification served to estimate nucleated cell counts. Clones were sequenced by immunoSEQ multiplex PCR, and TCRdb holds only the in-frame ones, with some missing. That table is the source of V, J and clone size, and D and trimming were worked out from the DNA. The sample lists 130,000 to 150,000 clones, around 90% occurring once. V shed 5 bases, J shed 7 bases, and the junction held 6 bases outside the gene matches. Germline V gene sequence: CDR1 LGHNT, CDR2 FRNRAP. The CDR3 is made up of 13 amino acids. The sequenced sample consisted of peripheral blood. The receptor was isolated from a woman between 45 and 60 years old with acute or convalescent COVID-19. V gene TRBV12-5 combines with J gene TRBJ1-2; TRBD1 agrees at 8 bases. This CDR3 is CASGLDRVPGYTF. Written as DNA, the CDR3 is TGTGCTAGTGGTCTGGACAGGGTTCCTGGCTACACCTTC.